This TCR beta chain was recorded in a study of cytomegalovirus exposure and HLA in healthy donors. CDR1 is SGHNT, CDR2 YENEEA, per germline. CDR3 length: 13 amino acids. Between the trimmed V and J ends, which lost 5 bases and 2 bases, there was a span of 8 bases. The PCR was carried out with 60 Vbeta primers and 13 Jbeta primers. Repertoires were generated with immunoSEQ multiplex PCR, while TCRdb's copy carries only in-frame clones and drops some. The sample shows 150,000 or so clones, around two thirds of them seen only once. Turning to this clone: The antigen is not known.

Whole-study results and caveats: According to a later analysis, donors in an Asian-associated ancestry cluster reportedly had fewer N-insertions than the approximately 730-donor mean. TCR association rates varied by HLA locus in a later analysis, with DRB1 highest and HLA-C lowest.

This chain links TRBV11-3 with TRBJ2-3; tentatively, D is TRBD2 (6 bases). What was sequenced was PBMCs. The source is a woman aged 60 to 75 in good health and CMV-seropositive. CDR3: CASSRDSTDTQYF. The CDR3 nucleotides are TGTGCCAGCAGCCGGGACTCCACAGATACGCAGTATTTT.